The 5 T cell receptor beta chains below come from one sample, sequenced in a study of vaccination effects on CD4 cells after COVID-19. Following 10 days of culture, CD4+ T cells were isolated. Participants each got two BNT162b2 or mRNA-1273 vaccine doses. This table comes from immunoSEQ multiplex PCR, and its TCRdb copy is limited to in-frame clones, with some not included. This sample has tens of thousands of clones; around 84% occur once, and the top ten carry about 4.6%. These receptors' targets are unknown. The material was CD4+ T cells from PBMCs cultured without peptide, obtained after COVID-19 vaccination. These receptors all stem from a human donor who received a COVID-19 vaccine.

CDR3 amino acids: CASSLGPQRGVPDTQYF. The CDR3 nucleotides are TGCGCCAGCAGCTTGGGGCCCCAGCGGGGGGTACCAGATACGCAGTATTTT. The V call is TRBV5-1, the J call TRBJ2-3, with 9 bases lining up with TRBD2. This CDR3 comprises 17 residues. Germline V gene sequence: CDR1 SGHRS, CDR2 YFSETQ. V was pared by 0 bases and J by 4 bases, with 9 bases of the junction left unmatched.

V usage is TRBV29-1 and J usage is TRBJ1-1, with D possibly TRBD1 on 5 matching bases. The germline CDR1 and CDR2 sequences are SQVTM and ANQGSEA. The ends were cut back, 7 bases at V and 4 bases at J, with 13 bases in the middle. The CDR3 is made up of 12 amino acids. The CDR3 bases are TGCAGCGGCCTGGGACGGAGCACTGAAGCTTTCTTT. This sequence encodes CSGLGRSTEAFF.

This rearrangement joins TRBV11-1 to TRBJ2-7, with TRBD1 matching over 7 bases. Looked up from germline, CDR1 is SGHAT and CDR2 is FQDESV (reference sequence). CDR3 size: 13 residues. The trim removed 5 bases at V and 3 bases at J, leaving 4 bases unmatched. As DNA, the CDR3 is TGTGCCAGCAGCCGGGCAGGGGGCTACGAGCAGTACTTC. Protein sequence: CASSRAGGYEQYF.

J is TRBJ2-3 and V is TRBV5-5, with D hard to call. This CDR3 has 15 residues. Germline-derived CDR1 and CDR2 are SGHKS and YYEKEE (reference sequence). Deletions cut 4 bases from V and 0 bases from J, with 12 bases between. CDR3 nucleotide sequence: TGTGCCAGCAGCCCGGAGAGTACTAGCACAGATACGCAGTATTTT. It encodes CASSPESTSTDTQYF.

The chain combines TRBV6-6 with TRBJ1-4; D might be TRBD1 (5 bases). The V end was cut by 6 bases, the J end by 12 bases, with 20 bases between. This CDR3 has 14 residues. Germline V gives CDR1 MNHNY, CDR2 SVGAGI (reference sequence). In DNA, the CDR3 is TGTGCCAGCAGCTACATGGGACGGGGGTCCCAACTGTTTTTT. This encodes CASSYMGRGSQLFF.